Reported below is one TCR beta chain. Its specific antigen is unknown. No qualities accompany the bases; no much larger clone lies one base away. The germline V gene encodes CDR1 MNHEY and CDR2 SVGAGI. From cysteine to phenylalanine, the CDR3 is 15 amino acids long. Solely the CDR3 DNA is kept, with 45 bases framed from the first base. Clipping removes 0 bases from V and 8 bases from J, with 3 as the unmatched junction base count. The sequencing machine was an Illumina NovaSeq 6000. TCRalpha and TCRbeta cDNA libraries were constructed by 5'RACE with constant-segment primers, with sample barcodes and unique molecular identifiers being introduced. RNA was extracted from every sample with Trizol reagent. The libraries were amplified in two PCR steps, and the second step added a second sample barcode and Illumina TruSeq adapters. Sequencing of the libraries was done on an Illumina NovaSeq, producing 2 x 150 bp paired-end reads. The authors' analysis ran thus. With migec v1.2.7, reads were demultiplexed and then collapsed into UMI-guided consensus sequences. Using mixcr v2.1.11, UMI consensuses were aligned to TRA and TRB V and J templates and then assembled into clonotypes. Expanded or contracted clonotypes were those called significant by both edgeR and NoisET, with noise models trained on biological replicates. For edgeR calls, the cutoffs were a false discovery rate-adjusted p below 0.01 and a log2 fold-change threshold of 1. As an exploratory analysis of dynamics, PCA with hierarchical clustering was applied to max-normalized trajectories of the 1000 most abundant clonotypes. Separately sequenced CD4+ and CD8+ repertoires were used to assign a CD4 or CD8 phenotype to each responding clone. The raw public data were reprocessed by TCRdb itself: fastp quality trimming at Q25, MiXCR clonotype calling, in-frame beta chains only. Rows matching on CDR3 protein sequence are summarized as one entry with the most common DNA and genes. What appears here as the V and J calls and clone size reflects TCRdb's work, not the paper's. Recorded for this sample are about 410,000 distinct CDR3 sequences; more than 15% of them occurred a single time. The top ten clonotypes cover 20% to 25% of the sample.

PBMCs were isolated by Ficoll-Paque density gradient centrifugation. The entry originates in a study of T-cell memory formation after mild COVID-19 (dated by TCRdb to the early 2020s). For the study in its entirety: TCR sequence clusters from the two donors were found to be largely donor specific. Two young, previously healthy adult volunteers, one female and one male, were included in the cohort. In two donors, T-cell clones that expanded and contracted after mild COVID-19 were tracked by sequencing TCRalpha and TCRbeta repertoires over time.

What the research found in general, with its limitations: Whether the second-wave clones peaking on day 37 were SARS-CoV-2 specific was not confirmed. From day 15 to 85, contracting clones showed balanced CD4/CD8 phenotypes, whereas a second wave of clones that expanded from day 15 to 37 leaned towards CD4+. Some responding clones were detected in pre-infection memory, which suggested that pre-existing cross-reactive memory T cells had joined the SARS-CoV-2 response. Only two mild cases were covered by the study, and larger cohorts that include severe cases with pre-infection samples were considered necessary. Contracting CD4+ clones turned up mainly in the CM and EM memory subsets, whereas EMRA was where CD8+ clones were enriched.

The V gene is TRBV6-5 and the J gene is TRBJ1-4, with 10 bases aligning to TRBD1. The TCR originated in a young man who had mild COVID-19 (a few samples of this study predate the infection). The sample titles of this study are shuffled in the database, so cell type and time point are left out; the donor was told from shared clones. Source material: PBMCs or a T cell subset sorted from them (not recorded which). This receptor has the CDR3 CASSYSTGGREKLFF. In nucleotides, the sequence is TGTGCCAGCAGTTACTCGACAGGGGGCCGCGAAAAACTGTTTTTT.